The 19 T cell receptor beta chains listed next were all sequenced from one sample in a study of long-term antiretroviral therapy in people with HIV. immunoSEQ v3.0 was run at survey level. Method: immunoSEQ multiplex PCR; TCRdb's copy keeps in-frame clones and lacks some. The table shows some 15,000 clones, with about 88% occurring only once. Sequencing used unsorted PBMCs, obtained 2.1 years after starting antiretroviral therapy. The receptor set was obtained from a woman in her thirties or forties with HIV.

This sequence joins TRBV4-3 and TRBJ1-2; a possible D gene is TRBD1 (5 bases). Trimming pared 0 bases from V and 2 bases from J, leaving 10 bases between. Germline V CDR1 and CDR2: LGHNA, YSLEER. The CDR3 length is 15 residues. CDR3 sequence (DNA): TGCGCCAGCAGCCAAGATCGGGCAGGGAACTATGGCTACACCTTC. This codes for CASSQDRAGNYGYTF.

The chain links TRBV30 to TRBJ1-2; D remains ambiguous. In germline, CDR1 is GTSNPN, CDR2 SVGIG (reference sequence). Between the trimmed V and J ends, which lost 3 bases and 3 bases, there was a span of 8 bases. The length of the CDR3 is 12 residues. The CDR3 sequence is CAWRAVDYGYTF. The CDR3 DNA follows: TGTGCCTGGAGGGCCGTTGACTATGGCTACACCTTC.

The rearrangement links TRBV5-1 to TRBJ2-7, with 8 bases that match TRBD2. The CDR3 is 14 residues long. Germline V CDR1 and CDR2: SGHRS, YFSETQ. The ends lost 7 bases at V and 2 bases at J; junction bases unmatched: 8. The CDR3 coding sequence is TGCGCCAGCTCAACCGGGGGACTAGCCTACGAGCAGTACTTC. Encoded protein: CASSTGGLAYEQYF.

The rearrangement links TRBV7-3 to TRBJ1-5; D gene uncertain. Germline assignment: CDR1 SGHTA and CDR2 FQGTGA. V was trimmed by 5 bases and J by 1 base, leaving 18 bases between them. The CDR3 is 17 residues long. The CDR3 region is CASSPPPTSISNQPQHF. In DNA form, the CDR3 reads TGTGCCAGCAGCCCACCCCCGACGAGTATAAGCAATCAGCCCCAGCATTTT.

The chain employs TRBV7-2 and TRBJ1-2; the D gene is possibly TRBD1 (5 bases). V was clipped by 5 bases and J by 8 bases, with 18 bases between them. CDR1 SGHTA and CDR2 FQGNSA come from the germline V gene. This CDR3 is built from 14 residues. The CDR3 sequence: CASSPTLAGGGYTF. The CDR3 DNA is TGTGCCAGCAGCCCCACCCTGGCGGGGGGAGGCTACACCTTC.

The CDR3 nucleotides are TGCGCCAGCAGCTTGTTTTCGTTTCGTCGGGGGTCAGAGACCCAGTACTTC. It translates to CASSLFSFRRGSETQYF. The chain is built from TRBV5-1 and TRBJ2-5; D is perhaps TRBD2 (6 bases). V lost 1 base to trimming and J lost 4 bases, with 20 bases between them. This CDR3 region has 17 residues. Germline V lookup: CDR1 SGHRS, CDR2 YFSETQ.

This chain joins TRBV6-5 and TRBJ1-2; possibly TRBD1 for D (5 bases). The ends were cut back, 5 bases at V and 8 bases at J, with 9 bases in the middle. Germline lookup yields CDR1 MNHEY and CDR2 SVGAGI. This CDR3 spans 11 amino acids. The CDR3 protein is CASSAGNGYTF. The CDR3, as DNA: TGTGCCAGCAGTGCAGGGAACGGCTACACCTTC.

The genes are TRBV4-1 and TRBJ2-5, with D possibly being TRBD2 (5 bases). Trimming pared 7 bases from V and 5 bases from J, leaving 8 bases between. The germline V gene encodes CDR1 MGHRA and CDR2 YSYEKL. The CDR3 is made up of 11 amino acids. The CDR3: CASKEVETQYF. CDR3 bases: TGCGCCAGCAAGGAGGTTGAGACCCAGTACTTC.

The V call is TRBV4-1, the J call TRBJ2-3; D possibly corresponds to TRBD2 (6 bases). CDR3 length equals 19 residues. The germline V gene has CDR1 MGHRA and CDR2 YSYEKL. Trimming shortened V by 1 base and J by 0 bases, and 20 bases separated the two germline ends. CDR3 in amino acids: CASSQAGRGTFSSTDTQYF. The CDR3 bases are TGCGCCAGCAGCCAAGCGGGGCGGGGCACATTCTCTAGCACAGATACGCAGTATTTT.

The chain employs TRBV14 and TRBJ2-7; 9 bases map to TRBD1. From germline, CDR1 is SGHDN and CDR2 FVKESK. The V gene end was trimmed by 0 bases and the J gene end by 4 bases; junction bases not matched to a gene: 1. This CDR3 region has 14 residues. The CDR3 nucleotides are TGTGCCAGCAGCCAAGATGACAGGGGGTACGAGCAGTACTTC. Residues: CASSQDDRGYEQYF.

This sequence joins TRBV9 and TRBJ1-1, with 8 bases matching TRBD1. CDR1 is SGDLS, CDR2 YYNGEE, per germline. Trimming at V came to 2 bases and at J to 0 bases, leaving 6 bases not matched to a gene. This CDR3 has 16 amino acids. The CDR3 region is CASSVQTGVMNTEAFF. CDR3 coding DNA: TGTGCCAGCAGCGTCCAGACAGGGGTCATGAACACTGAAGCTTTCTTT.

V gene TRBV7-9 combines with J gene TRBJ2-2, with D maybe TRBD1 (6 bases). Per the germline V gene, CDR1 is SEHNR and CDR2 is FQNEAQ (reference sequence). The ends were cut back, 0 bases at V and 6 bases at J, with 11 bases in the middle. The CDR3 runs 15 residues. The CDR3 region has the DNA TGTGCCAGCAGCTTAGCAAGGACAGTGGCCGGGGAGCTGTTTTTT. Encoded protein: CASSLARTVAGELFF.

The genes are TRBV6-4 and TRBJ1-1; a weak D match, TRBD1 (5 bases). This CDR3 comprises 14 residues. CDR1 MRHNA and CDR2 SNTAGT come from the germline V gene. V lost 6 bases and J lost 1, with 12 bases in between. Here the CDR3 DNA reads TGTGCCAGCAGATTACAGGAGGGGAACACTGAAGCTTTCTTT. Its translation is CASRLQEGNTEAFF.

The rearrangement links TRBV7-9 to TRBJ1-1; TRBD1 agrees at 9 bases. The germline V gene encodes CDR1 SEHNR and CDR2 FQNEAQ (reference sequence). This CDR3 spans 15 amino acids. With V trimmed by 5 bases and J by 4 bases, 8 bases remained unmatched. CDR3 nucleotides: TGTGCCAGCAGCAACAGGACAGGGGCCGGCACTGAAGCTTTCTTT. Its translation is CASSNRTGAGTEAFF.

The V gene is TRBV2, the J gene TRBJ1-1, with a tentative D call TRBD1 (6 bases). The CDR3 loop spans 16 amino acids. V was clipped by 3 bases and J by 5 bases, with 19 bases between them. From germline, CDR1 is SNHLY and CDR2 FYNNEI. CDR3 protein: CASSDKAGGAVTEAFF. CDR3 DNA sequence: TGTGCCAGCAGTGATAAAGCTGGGGGGGCAGTTACTGAAGCTTTCTTT.

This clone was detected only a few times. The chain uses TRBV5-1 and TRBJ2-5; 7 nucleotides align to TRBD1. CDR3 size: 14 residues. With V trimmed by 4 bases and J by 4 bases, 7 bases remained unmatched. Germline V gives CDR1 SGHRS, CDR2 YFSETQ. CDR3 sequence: CASSATTGVETQYF. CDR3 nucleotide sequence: TGCGCCAGCAGCGCCACTACAGGGGTAGAGACCCAGTACTTC.

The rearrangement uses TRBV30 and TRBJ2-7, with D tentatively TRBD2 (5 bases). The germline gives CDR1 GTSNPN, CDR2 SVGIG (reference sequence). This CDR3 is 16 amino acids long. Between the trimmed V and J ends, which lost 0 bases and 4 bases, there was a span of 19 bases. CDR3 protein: CAWSVRIGLSLYEQYF. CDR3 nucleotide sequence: TGTGCCTGGAGTGTACGGATAGGACTTTCCCTTTACGAGCAGTACTTC.

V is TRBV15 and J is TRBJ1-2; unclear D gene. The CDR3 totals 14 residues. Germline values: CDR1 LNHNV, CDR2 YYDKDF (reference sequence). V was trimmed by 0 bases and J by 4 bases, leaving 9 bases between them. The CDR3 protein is CATSRDLQSYGYTF. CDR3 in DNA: TGTGCCACCAGCAGAGATCTCCAAAGCTATGGCTACACCTTC.

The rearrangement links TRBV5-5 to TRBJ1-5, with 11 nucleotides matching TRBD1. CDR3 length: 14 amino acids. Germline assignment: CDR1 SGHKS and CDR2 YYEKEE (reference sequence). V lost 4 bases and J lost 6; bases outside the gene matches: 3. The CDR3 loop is CASSGQGAGQPQHF. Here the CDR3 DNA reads TGTGCCAGCAGCGGACAGGGGGCCGGTCAGCCCCAGCATTTT. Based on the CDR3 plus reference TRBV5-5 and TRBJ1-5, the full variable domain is DAGVTQSPTHLIKTRGQQVTLRCSPISGHKSVSWYQQVLGQGPQFIFQYYEKEERGRGNFPDRFSARQFPNYSSELNVNALLLGDSALYLCASSGQGAGQPQHFGDGTRLSIL.